These 17 T cell receptor beta chains came from one sample sequenced in a study of post-analysis software for immune sequencing data. Incorporated into the TCR beta cDNA libraries were unique molecular identifiers, which served to reduce PCR and sequencing biases. Via MiXCR, TCRdb re-called the PCR reads, giving one row per CDR3 protein. Found here are hundreds of thousands of distinct CDR3 sequences, 53% of them singletons; the top ten hold 4.6%. No antigen is known for these receptors. Notes on the study in general: The study found TRBV5-6, TRBV5-1 and TRBV20-1 among five or six TRBV segments more frequent in patients than controls.

The sample taken for sequencing was blood. The receptors derive from a girl between 5 and 17 years old with multiple sclerosis.

This chain joins TRBV29-1 and TRBJ2-7, with D tentatively TRBD1 (6 bases). Trimming shortened V by 6 bases and J by 7 bases, and 13 bases separated the two germline ends. This CDR3 is 11 amino acids long. From germline, CDR1 is SQVTM and CDR2 ANQGSEA. CDR3 nucleotide sequence: TGCAGCGTGGACAGAGTAAATGAGCAGTACTTC. This codes for CSVDRVNEQYF.

The chain has TRBV5-1 and TRBJ2-7, with TRBD2 matching 8 bases. V shed 2 bases and J 10 bases; nucleotides not matched to a gene: 11. CDR1 and CDR2 from the germline V gene are SGHRS and YFSETQ. The CDR3 is 14 residues long. Here the CDR3 DNA reads TGCGCCAGCAGCTTTAGCGGGGTTCGGGGAACCCAGTACTTC. Translated, it gives CASSFSGVRGTQYF.

This chain links TRBV7-6 with TRBJ2-7; no clear D. V shed 2 bases and J shed 3 bases, with 14 bases lying between them. Germline-derived CDR1 and CDR2 are SGHVS and FNYEAQ. This CDR3 is built from 15 residues. DNA for the CDR3: TGTGCCAGCAGCTTATTTCTTGGGATCGGCTACGAGCAGTACTTC. Protein: CASSLFLGIGYEQYF.

The V and J genes are TRBV20-1 and TRBJ2-7, with D perhaps matching TRBD1 (6 bases). The closer fit of TRBJ2-5 to the DNA end suggests the J call may be wrong. CDR3 length equals 14 residues. The germline V gene has CDR1 DFQATT and CDR2 SNEGSKA (reference sequence). CDR3 residues: CSATYRRQGETQYF. CDR3 bases: TGCAGTGCGACCTACCGGAGGCAGGGGGAGACCCAGTACTTC.

The rearrangement uses TRBV12-3 or TRBV12-4 and TRBJ2-1; 9 nucleotides match TRBD2. Trimming at V came to 4 bases and at J to 3 bases, leaving 7 bases not matched to a gene. This CDR3 spans 16 amino acids. Written as DNA, the CDR3 is TGTGCCAGCAGTTCCCTGAGCGGGGGGTTCTACAATGAGCAGTTCTTC. It encodes CASSSLSGGFYNEQFF.

Regarding this clonotype: With a much larger clone just one base away, this may be a read error. This rearrangement joins TRBV6-1 to TRBJ2-5, with TRBD1 as a possible D gene (6 bases). The J call may be in error: the DNA end matches TRBJ2-7 better. The CDR3 has 13 amino acids. Germline V gene lookup returns CDR1 MNHNS and CDR2 SASEGT. CDR3 nucleotide sequence: TGTGCCAGCAGCTACAGGACAGCCTACGAGCAGTACTTC. It is translated as CASSYRTAYEQYF.

The V and J genes are TRBV7-6 and TRBJ1-5; TRBD1 aligns across 7 bases. The germline V gene encodes CDR1 SGHVS and CDR2 FNYEAQ. CDR3 length: 14 amino acids. V dropped 5 bases and J dropped 2; count of bases not matched to a gene: 3. The CDR3 spells CASSQGVGNQPQHF. The CDR3 nucleotides are TGTGCCAGCAGCCAGGGGGTGGGCAATCAGCCCCAGCATTTT.

The V call is TRBV21-1, the J call TRBJ2-1. TRBV21-1 is a pseudogene segment. The CDR3 has 15 amino acids. CDR3 nucleotide sequence: TGTGCCAGCAGCAAAGCTACTAGCCCGTACAATGAGCAGTTCTTC. It specifies CASSKATSPYNEQFF.

This clonotype is a singleton in its sample. The V and J genes are TRBV15 and TRBJ2-1; 7 positions match TRBD2. V shed 1 base and J 8 bases; nucleotides not matched to a gene: 14. Germline V gives CDR1 LNHNV, CDR2 YYDKDF (reference sequence). The CDR3 runs 17 residues. This chain's CDR3 is CATSRVPRGVSRDEQFF. CDR3 sequence (DNA): TGTGCCACCAGCAGAGTTCCCCGGGGGGTTTCCAGGGATGAGCAGTTCTTC.

The V and J genes are TRBV11-1 and TRBJ1-1; D might be TRBD1 (6 bases). CDR1 and CDR2 from the germline V gene are SGHAT and FQDESV (reference sequence). The CDR3 contains 16 residues. V was shortened by 3 bases and J by 2 bases, with 16 bases between the two germline ends. The CDR3 nucleotides read TGTGCCAGCAGCTTTAGGTTCGGACAGCCTAACACTGAAGCTTTCTTT. Protein: CASSFRFGQPNTEAFF.

This clonotype showed up just a few times. This chain connects TRBV3-1 to TRBJ2-7; D remains ambiguous. Germline lookup yields CDR1 LGHDT and CDR2 YNNKEL (reference sequence). The CDR3 has 15 amino acids. V lost 1 base and J 6 bases, leaving 16 bases between the germline ends. In nucleotides, the CDR3 is TGTGCCAGCAGCCAAGGCACCTCATTTCTCGGCGAGCAGTACTTC. Amino acids: CASSQGTSFLGEQYF.

This chain uses TRBV7-9 with TRBJ2-3; possibly TRBD1 for D (6 bases). The CDR3 is made up of 16 amino acids. Trimming took off 5 bases at V and 2 bases at J, with 17 bases between the two ends. Per germline, CDR1 SEHNR and CDR2 FQNEAQ (reference sequence). The CDR3 is CASSPLHRAYTDTQYF. The CDR3 DNA sequence: TGTGCCAGCAGCCCCCTGCACAGGGCTTACACAGATACGCAGTATTTT.

The CDR3 loop is CASTPSGRYQETQYF. Here the CDR3 DNA reads TGTGCCAGCACGCCTAGCGGGAGGTACCAAGAGACCCAGTACTTC. The chain couples TRBV9 to TRBJ2-5; 11 positions match TRBD2. With 6 bases clipped from V and 0 bases from J, the junction kept 4 bases outside the gene matches. The CDR3 has 15 amino acids. Germline assignment: CDR1 SGDLS and CDR2 YYNGEE.

This chain connects TRBV18 to TRBJ2-1, with TRBD1 as a possible D gene (5 bases). This CDR3 has 17 residues. V was trimmed by 5 bases and J by 6 bases, leaving 23 bases between them. Germline CDR1 reads KGHSH; CDR2 reads LQKENI. This CDR3 is CASSSSPIIRRGNEQFF. CDR3 sequence (DNA): TGTGCCAGCTCATCTTCACCGATTATTCGTAGGGGCAATGAGCAGTTCTTC.

This clonotype was seen only once. This sequence joins TRBV29-1 and TRBJ1-2, with TRBD1 as a possible D gene (6 bases). CDR1 SQVTM and CDR2 ANQGSEA come from the germline V gene. This CDR3 has 15 amino acids. V was trimmed by 4 bases and J by 4 bases, leaving 19 bases between them. The CDR3 here is CSVGTDSLLFYGYTF. The CDR3 coding sequence is TGCAGCGTTGGGACGGACAGCTTACTATTCTATGGCTACACCTTC.

For this clonotype: At one of its ends the junction is not consistent with the germline gene, which may arise from a read error. The chain carries TRBV15 and TRBJ2-4; maybe TRBD2 (6 bases). The better agreement between TRBJ2-7 and the DNA end casts doubt on the J call. Germline-derived CDR1 and CDR2 are LNHNV and YYDKDF (reference sequence). The CDR3 totals 16 residues. In DNA form, the CDR3 reads TGTGCCGCCAGCAGATCCTGGGACTCTCCCTCCTACGAGCAGTACTTC. Its protein product is CAASRSWDSPSYEQYF.

The rearrangement uses TRBV7-9 and TRBJ1-5; D is unresolved. There are 14 residues in the CDR3. Germline V gene data show CDR1 as SEHNR and CDR2 as FQNEAQ (reference sequence). Trimming took 4 bases from V and 7 from J, leaving 14 bases between them. The CDR3 protein is CASSSAGFRQPQHF. CDR3 DNA sequence: TGTGCCAGCAGCTCAGCGGGGTTTCGGCAGCCCCAGCATTTT.